This note documents a single T cell receptor beta chain sequence. Primers included in the PCR were 60 Vbeta and 13 Jbeta primers. This table comes from immunoSEQ multiplex PCR, and its TCRdb copy is limited to in-frame clones, with some not included. The sample has approximately 80,000 clones; over 60% are singletons. This sample was taken from a study of cytomegalovirus exposure and HLA in healthy donors. This receptor was taken from a woman aged 35 to 49 in good health and CMV-seropositive. The sequencing sample was made of PBMCs.

DNA of the CDR3: TGTGCCAGCAGAGGACAGGGGGTTGGAACCGGGGAGCTGTTTTTT. It codes for CASRGQGVGTGELFF. V is TRBV6-4 and J is TRBJ2-2; 10 bases match TRBD1. CDR3 length: 15 amino acids. Looked up from germline, CDR1 is MRHNA and CDR2 is SNTAGT. V trimming: 6 bases; J trimming: 5 bases; junction bases outside the gene matches: 6.